This TCR beta chain was documented in a study of blood T cell repertoires in COVID-19. Study details: Researchers got acute and convalescent COVID-19 samples from the United States, Italy and Spain.

In the original workflow: Amplification of reference gene primers was used by the study to estimate nucleated cell counts. Sequenced by immunoSEQ multiplex PCR; TCRdb stores in-frame clones only, minus some. The V and J calls and clone size come from that table; D and trimming were worked out from the DNA. The sample has 250,000 or so clones, more than 85% seen once. This TCR was recovered from a man between 40 and 49 years old who had been exposed to COVID-19. The sequenced material came from PBMCs or T cells enriched from blood (not recorded which).

The CDR3 loop is CASSFGTGDYNEQFF. The DNA of the CDR3 is TGTGCCAGCAGCTTCGGGACAGGGGATTACAATGAGCAGTTCTTC. The chain carries TRBV5-6 and TRBJ2-1; 10 bases map to TRBD1. Germline-derived CDR1 and CDR2 are SGHDT and YYEEEE. The CDR3 contains 15 residues. The V and J ends lost 2 bases and 4 bases, in that order; junction bases with no gene match: 3.